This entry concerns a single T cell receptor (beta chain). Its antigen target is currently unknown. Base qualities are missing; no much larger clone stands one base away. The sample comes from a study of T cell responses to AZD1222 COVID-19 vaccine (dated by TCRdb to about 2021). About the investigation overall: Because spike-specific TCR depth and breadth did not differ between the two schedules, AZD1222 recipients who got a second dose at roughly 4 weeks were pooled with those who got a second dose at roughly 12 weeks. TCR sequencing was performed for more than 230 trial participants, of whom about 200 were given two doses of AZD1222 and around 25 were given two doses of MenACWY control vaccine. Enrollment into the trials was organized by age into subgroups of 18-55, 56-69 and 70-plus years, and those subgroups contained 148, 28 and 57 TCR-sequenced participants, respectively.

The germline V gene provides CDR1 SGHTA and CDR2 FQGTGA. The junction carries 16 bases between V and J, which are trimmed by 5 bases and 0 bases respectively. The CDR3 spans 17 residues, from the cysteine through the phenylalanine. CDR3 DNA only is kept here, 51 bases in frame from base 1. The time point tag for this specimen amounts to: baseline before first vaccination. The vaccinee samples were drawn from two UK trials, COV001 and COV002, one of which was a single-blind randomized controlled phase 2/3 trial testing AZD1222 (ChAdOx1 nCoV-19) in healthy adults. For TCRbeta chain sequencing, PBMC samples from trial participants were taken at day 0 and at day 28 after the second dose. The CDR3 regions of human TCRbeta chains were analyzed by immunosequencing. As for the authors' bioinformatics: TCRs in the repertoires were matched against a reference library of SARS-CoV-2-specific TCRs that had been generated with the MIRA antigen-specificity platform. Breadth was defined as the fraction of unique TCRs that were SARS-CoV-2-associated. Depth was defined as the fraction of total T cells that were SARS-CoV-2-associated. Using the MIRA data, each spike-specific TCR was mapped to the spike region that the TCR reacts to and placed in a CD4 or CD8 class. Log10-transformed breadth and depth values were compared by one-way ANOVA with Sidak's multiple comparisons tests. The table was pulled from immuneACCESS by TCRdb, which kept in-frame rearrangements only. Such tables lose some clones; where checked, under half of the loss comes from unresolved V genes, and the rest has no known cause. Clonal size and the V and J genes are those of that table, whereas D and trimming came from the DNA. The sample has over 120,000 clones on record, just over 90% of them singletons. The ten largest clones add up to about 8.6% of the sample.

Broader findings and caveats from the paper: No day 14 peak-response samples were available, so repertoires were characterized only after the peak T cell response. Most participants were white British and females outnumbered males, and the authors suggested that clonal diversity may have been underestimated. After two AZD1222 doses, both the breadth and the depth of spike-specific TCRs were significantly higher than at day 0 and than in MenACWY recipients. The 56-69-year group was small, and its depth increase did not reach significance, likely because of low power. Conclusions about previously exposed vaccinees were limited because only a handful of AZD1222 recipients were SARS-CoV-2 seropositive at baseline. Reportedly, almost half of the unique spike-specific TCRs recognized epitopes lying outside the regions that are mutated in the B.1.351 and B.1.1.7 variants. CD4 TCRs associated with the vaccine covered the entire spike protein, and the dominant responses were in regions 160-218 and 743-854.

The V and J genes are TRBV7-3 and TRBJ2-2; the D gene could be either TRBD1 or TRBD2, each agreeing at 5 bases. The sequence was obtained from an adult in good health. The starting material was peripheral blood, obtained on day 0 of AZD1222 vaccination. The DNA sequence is TGTGCCAGCAGCCCCAGCCCGGGACGGACGAACACCGGGGAGCTGTTTTTT. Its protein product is CASSPSPGRTNTGELFF.